The rows below give T cell receptor beta chains drawn from one sample of a study of beta chain features in type 1 diabetes. Assay: immunoSEQ multiplex PCR; the TCRdb copy retains only in-frame clones and omits some. The table lists around 340,000 clones, around 20% of them singletons, with 0.044% in the top ten. Sequenced material: naive CD4+ T cells from blood. The receptor source for this set is a woman younger than 30 in good health. Both conserved end residues are part of each CDR3. A D gene is named only where the DNA matches it firmly. Rows may omit the clone size; those that give it use once, few, many or a size class.

d_gene: TRBD2; j_gene: TRBJ2-7; abundance: .; v_gene: TRBV14; CDR3nt: TGTGCCAGCAGCCAAGATGAGTGGCTAGCGGGGGCCTACGAGCAGTACTTC; CDR3aa: CASSQDEWLAGAYEQYF
d_gene: TRBD2; j_gene: TRBJ2-1; abundance: few; v_gene: TRBV5-1; CDR3nt: TGCGCCAGCAGCGCGACTAGCGGGAGTGCCTACAATGAGCAGTTCTTC; CDR3aa: CASSATSGSAYNEQFF
d_gene: TRBD1; j_gene: TRBJ2-7; abundance: few; v_gene: TRBV18; CDR3nt: TGTGCCAGCTCACTCGGACAGGGGGCCCTCTACGAGCAGTACTTC; CDR3aa: CASSLGQGALYEQYF
d_gene: .; j_gene: TRBJ1-1; abundance: few; v_gene: TRBV19; CDR3nt: TGTGCCAGTAGTCTACACACTGAAGCTTTCTTT; CDR3aa: CASSLHTEAFF
d_gene: TRBD1; j_gene: TRBJ1-2; abundance: few; v_gene: TRBV29-1; CDR3nt: TGCAGCGTTTTAACAGGGGCCTATGGCTACACCTTC; CDR3aa: CSVLTGAYGYTF
d_gene: .; j_gene: TRBJ2-5; abundance: .; v_gene: TRBV5-1; CDR3nt: TGCGCCAGCAGCCTGACAGGCGTACTGGGGGAGACCCAGTACTTC; CDR3aa: CASSLTGVLGETQYF
d_gene: .; j_gene: TRBJ2-2; abundance: .; v_gene: TRBV4-1; CDR3nt: TGCGCCAGCAGCCAAGGCCCGGGACTCAACACCGGGGAGCTGTTTTTT; CDR3aa: CASSQGPGLNTGELFF
d_gene: .; j_gene: TRBJ2-5; abundance: few; v_gene: TRBV5-1; CDR3nt: TGCGCCAGCACTGACGCCGACGGGAAGACCCAGTACTTC; CDR3aa: CASTDADGKTQYF
d_gene: TRBD1; j_gene: TRBJ1-1; abundance: .; v_gene: TRBV10-3; CDR3nt: TGTGCCATCAGTGAGACAGGGGGGAACACTGAAGCTTTCTTT; CDR3aa: CAISETGGNTEAFF
d_gene: TRBD2; j_gene: TRBJ2-1; abundance: .; v_gene: TRBV27; CDR3nt: TGTGCCAGCAGTTTATCGAGGCTAGCGGGGCTCTCCTACAATGAGCAGTTCTTC; CDR3aa: CASSLSRLAGLSYNEQFF
d_gene: .; j_gene: TRBJ2-7; abundance: few; v_gene: TRBV7-2; CDR3nt: TGTGCCAGCAGCTTGACACCGTACGAGCAGTACTTC; CDR3aa: CASSLTPYEQYF
d_gene: .; j_gene: TRBJ1-1; abundance: .; v_gene: TRBV30; CDR3nt: TGTGCCTGGAGTGTATGGAGGTCTGAAGCTTTCTTT; CDR3aa: CAWSVWRSEAFF
d_gene: .; j_gene: TRBJ2-6; abundance: .; v_gene: TRBV30; CDR3nt: TGTGCCTGGAGTGCGACAGTTCTCGCCAACGTCCTGACTTTC; CDR3aa: CAWSATVLANVLTF
d_gene: .; j_gene: TRBJ2-1; abundance: .; v_gene: TRBV5-1; CDR3nt: TGCGCCAGCAGCCCTGGGGCGGAGATCTCCTACAATGAGCAGTTCTTC; CDR3aa: CASSPGAEISYNEQFF
d_gene: TRBD1; j_gene: TRBJ2-3; abundance: few; v_gene: TRBV30; CDR3nt: TGTGCCTGGAGTCCAGGACAGGGGGTCATAGATACGCAGTATTTT; CDR3aa: CAWSPGQGVIDTQYF
d_gene: TRBD2; j_gene: TRBJ2-7; abundance: .; v_gene: TRBV4-2; CDR3nt: TGTGCCAGCAGCCACGGACTAGCGGGAAACGAGCAGTACTTC; CDR3aa: CASSHGLAGNEQYF
d_gene: TRBD2; j_gene: TRBJ2-5; abundance: .; v_gene: TRBV6-1; CDR3nt: TGTGCCAGCAGTGCTGGGACTAGCGGGGAAGAGACCCAGTACTTC; CDR3aa: CASSAGTSGEETQYF
d_gene: .; j_gene: TRBJ1-6; abundance: once; v_gene: TRBV30; CDR3nt: TGTGCCTGGAGTTTGACCGCGGCTTATAATTCACCCCTCCACTTT; CDR3aa: CAWSLTAAYNSPLHF
d_gene: .; j_gene: TRBJ2-4; abundance: .; v_gene: TRBV14; CDR3nt: TGTGCCAGCAGCCAATTCGGGGGATGGGGGGACATTCAGTACTTC; CDR3aa: CASSQFGGWGDIQYF
d_gene: .; j_gene: TRBJ1-2; abundance: .; v_gene: TRBV30; CDR3nt: TGTGCCTGGAGTGAAGCAGCGTTCTATGGCTACACCTTC; CDR3aa: CAWSEAAFYGYTF
d_gene: .; j_gene: TRBJ1-5; abundance: few; v_gene: TRBV7-2; CDR3nt: TGTGCCAGCAGCTTAGGCCAGACTCTCAATCAGCCCCAGCATTTT; CDR3aa: CASSLGQTLNQPQHF
d_gene: TRBD1; j_gene: TRBJ1-4; abundance: .; v_gene: TRBV7-2; CDR3nt: TGTGCCAGCAGCGAACAGGGGTCTAATGAAAAACTGTTTTTT; CDR3aa: CASSEQGSNEKLFF
d_gene: .; j_gene: TRBJ2-5; abundance: .; v_gene: TRBV18; CDR3nt: TGTGCCAGCTCTGACCACGTATCCCGGGGGGCCGGCCCCAGTCCCCAGTACTTC; CDR3aa: CASSDHVSRGAGPSPQYF